This T cell receptor beta chain comes out of a study of Ad26.COV2.S vaccination and SARS-CoV-2 variants. Study-level points and caveats: Using TCR breadth and depth analyses may have led to underestimated total T cell responses.

V was clipped by 4 bases and J by 0 bases, with 10 bases between them. From germline, CDR1 is PRHDT and CDR2 FYEKMQ (reference sequence). This CDR3 spans 15 amino acids. About this clone itself: Its target is not known.

Specified treatment: around 19 received Ad26.COV2.S at low or high dose, single or two shots; 5 received placebo; per-sample allocation not given. Sample collection was performed on day 63 after the first vaccine or placebo injection. The data were produced by immunoSEQ multiplex PCR, yet TCRdb's version contains in-frame clones alone and is incomplete. The table records about 680,000 clones, roughly nine tenths of them present only once. Sequencing used peripheral blood, obtained in a trial of Ad26.COV2.S vaccine versus placebo. The source of this sequence is a person aged 18-65 years who received the Ad26.COV2.S COVID-19 vaccine or a placebo. The J gene is TRBJ2-1, the V gene TRBV13, with no clear D. This CDR3 reads CASSSGLSSYNEQFF. CDR3 DNA sequence: TGTGCCAGCAGCTCCGGGCTAAGCTCCTACAATGAGCAGTTCTTC.